What follows are 25 T cell receptor beta chains derived from one specimen sequenced in a study of blood T cell repertoires in COVID-19. Sequenced by immunoSEQ multiplex PCR; TCRdb stores in-frame clones only, minus some. The sample includes around 65,000 clones, 60% to 85% seen only once; the top ten take approximately 15%. Sequences were obtained from peripheral blood. Source of these receptors: a man in his sixties with acute or convalescent COVID-19.

The chain carries TRBV19 and TRBJ1-1; D is ambiguous. Germline V CDR1 and CDR2: LNHDA, SQIVND (reference sequence). The germline V and J ends were trimmed by 3 bases and 4 bases, with 15 bases remaining between them. The CDR3 has 15 residues. CDR3 residues: CASSIAPIGATEAFF. CDR3 in DNA: TGTGCCAGTAGTATTGCCCCCATAGGAGCCACTGAAGCTTTCTTT. The entire variable domain, with the rest obtained from reference TRBV19 and TRBJ1-1, is as follows: DGGITQSPKYLFRKEGQNVTLSCEQNLNHDAMYWYRQDPGQGLRLIYYSQIVNDFQKGDIAEGYSVSREKKESFPLTVTSAQKNPTAFYLCASSIAPIGATEAFFGQGTRLTVV.

The J gene is TRBJ1-1, the V gene TRBV6-5, with 8 positions matching TRBD1. The CDR3 length is 13 residues. Per the germline V gene, CDR1 is MNHEY and CDR2 is SVGAGI. Germline trimming cut 6 bases from V and 6 bases from J; bases unmatched to any gene: 6. The CDR3 loop is CASSRGQGPEAFF. DNA of the CDR3: TGTGCCAGCAGCCGTGGACAGGGACCTGAAGCTTTCTTT.

This chain uses TRBV7-2 with TRBJ1-1; D is unresolved. CDR3 length equals 13 residues. Deletions cut 5 bases from V and 1 base from J, with 8 bases between. CDR1 is SGHTA, CDR2 FQGNSA, per germline. The CDR3 sequence is CASSVDWNTEAFF. The CDR3 nucleotides are TGTGCCAGCAGCGTTGACTGGAACACTGAAGCTTTCTTT.

At least ten counts were recorded for this clone. The chain has TRBV2 and TRBJ2-7; D uncertain. The germline V gene has CDR1 SNHLY and CDR2 FYNNEI. The CDR3 covers 13 residues. The V and J ends lost 4 bases and 2 bases respectively, with 9 bases between them. The CDR3: CASSAMIAYEQYF. In DNA form, the CDR3 reads TGTGCCAGCAGTGCAATGATAGCCTACGAGCAGTACTTC.

CDR3 sequence reads: CASSTDRGSGANVLTF. In nucleotides, the CDR3 is TGCGCCAGCAGCACGGACAGGGGGTCTGGGGCCAACGTCCTGACTTTC. The chain joins TRBV5-1 to TRBJ2-6; the match to TRBD1 covers 10 bases. CDR3 length: 16 residues. V trimming: 4 bases; J trimming: 1 base; junction bases outside the gene matches: 2. The germline V gene encodes CDR1 SGHRS and CDR2 YFSETQ. Filled out from reference TRBV5-1 and TRBJ2-6, the complete variable domain reads KAGVTQTPRYLIKTRGQQVTLSCSPISGHRSVSWYQQTPGQGLQFLFEYFSETQRNKGNFPGRFSGRQFSNSRSEMNVSTLELGDSALYLCASSTDRGSGANVLTFGAGSRLTVL.

By sample fraction, this clone is medium-sized (0.01 to 0.1%). The rearrangement joins TRBV3-1 (or the pseudogene TRBV3-2) to TRBJ1-2; D is unclear. Per the germline V gene, CDR1 is LGHDT and CDR2 is YNNKEL (reference sequence). Trimming removed 0 bases at V and 0 bases at J, with 17 bases between. CDR3 length: 18 amino acids. CDR3 DNA: TGTGCCAGCAGCCAAGATTTTGACGTAGGGAGGGCTAACTATGGCTACACCTTC. Its translation: CASSQDFDVGRANYGYTF.

This clone appeared many times. The chain combines TRBV19 with TRBJ1-6; no firm D call. The CDR3 covers 12 residues. Looked up from germline, CDR1 is LNHDA and CDR2 is SQIVND (reference sequence). V gave up 5 bases and J gave up 9 bases, with 8 bases separating them. CDR3 nucleotide sequence: TGTGCCAGTAGTGGGGAGGGTTCACCCCTCCACTTT. Its protein product is CASSGEGSPLHF.

This sequence joins TRBV6-5 and TRBJ2-1, with D perhaps matching TRBD2 (6 bases). Germline-derived CDR1 and CDR2 are MNHEY and SVGAGI. CDR3 length: 15 amino acids. The germline V and J ends were trimmed by 4 bases and 7 bases, with 17 bases remaining between them. CDR3 nucleotide sequence: TGTGCCAGCAGTTCCCCTAGGGGTGGGGGGAATGAGCAGTTCTTC. Amino acid sequence: CASSSPRGGGNEQFF.

This clone has a handful of counts. This specimen includes other DNA sequences encoding the same CDR3. The V and J genes are TRBV5-1 and TRBJ2-7; 9 bases fit TRBD1. The J segment lost 5 bases and the V segment lost 3 bases, leaving 6 bases of the junction unmatched. CDR3 length: 14 residues. Germline-derived CDR1 and CDR2 are SGHRS and YFSETQ. CDR3: CASSSTGGWDEQYF. The CDR3 DNA reads as TGCGCCAGCAGCTCGACAGGGGGTTGGGACGAGCAGTACTTC.

V usage is TRBV7-3 and J usage is TRBJ2-5; TRBD2 matches 11 bases. Germline CDR1 and CDR2: SGHTA and FQGTGA. V lost 5 bases, J lost 5 bases, and 4 bases stayed unmatched. This CDR3 has 14 residues. Here the CDR3 DNA reads TGTGCCAGCAGCACGACTAGCGGGGCTGAGACCCAGTACTTC. It specifies CASSTTSGAETQYF.

This chain links TRBV4-1 with TRBJ2-3; 8 bases align to TRBD2. V lost 1 base, J lost 3 bases, and 9 bases stayed unmatched. The CDR3 consists of 17 residues. The germline CDR1 and CDR2 sequences are MGHRA and YSYEKL. CDR3 amino acids: CASSQVVAGSATDTQYF. The CDR3 DNA follows: TGCGCCAGCAGCCAAGTAGTAGCGGGGTCCGCTACAGATACGCAGTATTTT.

The chain uses TRBV9 and TRBJ1-2, with 7 bases aligning to TRBD1. CDR1 SGDLS and CDR2 YYNGEE come from the germline V gene. Unmatched junction bases numbered 12, after V lost 1 base and J lost 0 bases. The CDR3 consists of 18 residues. In nucleotides, the CDR3 is TGTGCCAGCAGCGTACTCCCCCGACAGGGAACGACTAACTATGGCTACACCTTC. Translation gives CASSVLPRQGTTNYGYTF. The full variable domain, its missing parts supplied by reference TRBV9 and TRBJ1-2, is DSGVTQTPKHLITATGQRVTLRCSPRSGDLSVYWYQQSLDQGLQFLIQYYNGEERAKGNILERFSAQQFPDLHSELNLSSLELGDSALYFCASSVLPRQGTTNYGYTFGSGTRLTVV.

The rearrangement uses TRBV12-5 and TRBJ1-1, with TRBD1 matching 8 bases. CDR3 length: 18 amino acids. Germline V gives CDR1 LGHNT, CDR2 FRNRAP. The ends lost 1 base at V and 0 bases at J; junction bases unmatched: 10. The CDR3 DNA reads as TGTGCTAGTGGTTTGGCTGTGACAGGGGAAGCCATGAACACTGAAGCTTTCTTT. As protein: CASGLAVTGEAMNTEAFF.

There are a few counts of this clone. The chain employs TRBV5-4 and TRBJ2-5; 11 nucleotides align to TRBD2. V shed 2 bases, J shed 1 base, and the junction held 7 bases outside the gene matches. Germline loops: CDR1 SGHNT, CDR2 YYREEE (reference sequence). The CDR3 contains 17 residues. The CDR3 loop is CASSFHLLAGAQETQYF. DNA of the CDR3: TGTGCCAGCAGCTTCCACCTACTAGCGGGGGCCCAAGAGACCCAGTACTTC. Drawing the rest from reference TRBV5-4 and TRBJ2-5, the complete variable domain is ETGVTQSPTHLIKTRGQQVTLRCSSQSGHNTVSWYQQALGQGPQFIFQYYREEENGRGNFPPRFSGLQFPNYSSELNVNALELDDSALYLCASSFHLLAGAQETQYFGPGTRLLVL.

The chain has TRBV21-1 and TRBJ2-3; the D call of TRBD1 is as the table states it, not checked on the DNA. TRBV21-1 has pseudogene status. The CDR3 contains 15 residues. CDR3 DNA sequence: TGTGCCAGCAGCACCTACACAGGGGGCACAGATACGCAGTATTTT. This sequence encodes CASSTYTGGTDTQYF.

This chain uses TRBV5-5 with TRBJ1-5; 10 bases agree with TRBD1. There are 17 residues in the CDR3. Germline lookup yields CDR1 SGHKS and CDR2 YYEKEE (reference sequence). The V gene end was trimmed by 4 bases and the J gene end by 6 bases; junction bases not matched to a gene: 13. The CDR3 protein is CASSRNIGTGVSQPQHF. The CDR3 bases are TGTGCCAGCAGCCGAAATATCGGGACAGGGGTTAGTCAGCCCCAGCATTTT.

The CDR3 loop reads CASSFRGGASRAKNIQYF. The CDR3 DNA reads TGTGCCAGCAGCTTCCGCGGGGGGGCTTCTCGAGCCAAAAACATTCAGTACTTC. The V gene is TRBV7-2, the J gene TRBJ2-4; 9 nucleotides match TRBD2. The CDR3 covers 18 residues. CDR1 and CDR2 (germline): SGHTA, FQGNSA. J was trimmed by 0 bases and V by 3 bases; bases with no gene match: 9.

The genes are TRBV28 and TRBJ1-4; D uncertain. Germline-derived CDR1 and CDR2 are MDHEN and SYDVKM. This CDR3 comprises 14 residues. V was pared by 5 bases and J by 7 bases, with 14 bases between. The CDR3 DNA follows: TGTGCCAGCAGTGGAGGACCGCCTGGTGAAAAACTGTTTTTT. This translates into CASSGGPPGEKLFF.

This chain links TRBV4-1 with TRBJ2-6; D is perhaps TRBD1 (5 bases). Trimming stripped 2 bases from V and 3 bases from J, with 8 bases between. This CDR3 is 15 amino acids long. Looked up from germline, CDR1 is MGHRA and CDR2 is YSYEKL. CDR3 protein: CASSQTGLGANVLTF. CDR3 coding DNA: TGCGCCAGCAGCCAAACAGGTCTTGGGGCCAACGTCCTGACTTTC.

The chain links TRBV5-4 to TRBJ1-2; 7 bases line up with TRBD1. The ends lost 5 bases at V and 4 bases at J; junction bases unmatched: 5. Germline assignment: CDR1 SGHNT and CDR2 YYREEE (reference sequence). The CDR3 extends over 13 amino acids. The CDR3 DNA follows: TGTGCCAGCAGGGGGACAGCGCCCTATGGCTACACCTTC. Amino acids: CASRGTAPYGYTF.

The chain employs TRBV30 and TRBJ1-2; TRBD1 agrees at 12 bases. The CDR3 sequence is 14 residues long. The V segment lost 2 bases and the J segment 4 bases; nucleotides outside the gene matches: 2. Germline assignment: CDR1 GTSNPN and CDR2 SVGIG (reference sequence). The CDR3: CAWSPGQGAYGYTF. As DNA, the CDR3 is TGTGCCTGGAGTCCGGGACAGGGGGCCTATGGCTACACCTTC.

The chain employs TRBV24-1 and TRBJ1-2; D gene ambiguous. The CDR3 runs 12 residues. Trimming cost V 4 bases and J 4 bases, with 6 bases left between them. Germline loops: CDR1 KGHDR, CDR2 SFDVKD. The CDR3 nucleotides are TGTGCCACCAGTGACCCCGGCTATGGCTACACCTTC. Protein product: CATSDPGYGYTF.

This clone showed up just a few times. The genes are TRBV4-2 and TRBJ2-3, with D maybe TRBD2 (6 bases). This CDR3 is built from 16 residues. Trimming took off 4 bases at V and 4 bases at J, with 18 bases between the two ends. Germline loops: CDR1 LGHNA, CDR2 YNFKEQ. CDR3 sequence (DNA): TGTGCCAGCAGCCGAGACCGGGGGTCCGGTGCAGATACGCAGTATTTT. Its translation is CASSRDRGSGADTQYF.

This CDR3 reads CAISEVGVNEKLFF. The DNA for the CDR3 is TGTGCCATCAGTGAAGTCGGAGTAAATGAAAAACTGTTTTTT. The chain couples TRBV10-3 to TRBJ1-4; D uncertain. Germline V gene lookup returns CDR1 ENHRY and CDR2 SYGVKD. The CDR3 has 14 residues. Trimming stripped 3 bases from V and 5 bases from J, with 10 bases between.

This clone has a single count. The chain joins TRBV5-1 to TRBJ2-3; TRBD1 matches 7 bases. There are 15 residues in the CDR3. Trimming at V came to 1 base and at J to 4 bases, leaving 6 bases not matched to a gene. Germline V lookup: CDR1 SGHRS, CDR2 YFSETQ. CDR3 region: CASSLRGGSADTQYF. In nucleotides, the CDR3 is TGCGCCAGCAGCTTGAGAGGGGGCTCTGCAGATACGCAGTATTTT.